This T cell receptor (beta chain) was sequenced in a study of CXCR3-negative and CXCR3-positive naive CD8 T cells. Libraries of TRB cDNA were made by 5' RACE and carried UMIs. From the 5' RACE reads, TCRdb lists one entry per CDR3 protein and no DNA. This listing includes 7,000 or so distinct CDR3 sequences. This CDR3 region has 17 residues. Germline CDR1 reads LGHNA; CDR2 reads YSLEER. The TCR originated in a human donor in good health. Some clones in this sample may be carry-over from other donors' samples. Material for sequencing was naive CXCR3- CD8+ T cells from blood. Sample subset: CD45RO-CCR7+CD27+CD95- naive CD8+ T cells lacking CXCR3 (TNR3-). V gene TRBV4-3 combines with J gene TRBJ1-1. Here the CDR3 reads CASSQVLTGPANTEAFF.